This T cell receptor (beta chain) comes out of a study of Ad26.COV2.S vaccination and SARS-CoV-2 variants. For the study at large: Of the COV1001 trial arms, the Ad26.COV2.S arm included the donor. Once, or twice with 56 days between doses, Ad26.COV2.S was given intramuscularly.

TCRdb's copy holds only in-frame clones and misses some; the assay was immunoSEQ multiplex PCR. The sample carries about 350,000 clones, around 83% recorded once. As to treatment: some 19 received Ad26.COV2.S at low or high dose, single or two shots; several received placebo; per-sample allocation not given. At day 63 after the first vaccine or placebo injection, samples were drawn. This material consisted of peripheral blood, taken in a trial of Ad26.COV2.S vaccine versus placebo. The receptor was isolated from a person aged 18-60 years who received the Ad26.COV2.S COVID-19 vaccine or a placebo.

DNA for the CDR3: TGCGCCAGCAGCCGCGATGGGTCTACTGGGGCCAACGTCCTGACTTTC. Its protein product is CASSRDGSTGANVLTF. The chain has TRBV5-1 and TRBJ2-6; D unclear. The CDR3 has 16 amino acids. V was trimmed by 4 bases and J by 2 bases, leaving 13 bases between them. Germline CDR1 reads SGHRS; CDR2 reads YFSETQ.